Listed below are T cell receptor beta chains from one sample, sequenced in a study of cytomegalovirus exposure and HLA in healthy donors. The protocol was immunoSEQ multiplex PCR, while the TCRdb copy is restricted to in-frame clones and leaves out a portion. The table shows over 100,000 clones, with 77% occurring only once. The sample comprised PBMCs. The receptors derive from a man aged 35-49 years in good health and CMV-seropositive. Each CDR3 is given with its conserved first and last residue. Fields, in order: D gene, V gene, J gene, CDR3 length, clone size, CDR3 protein, CDR3 DNA. A D gene is named only where the DNA matches it firmly. Size is omitted from some rows. Given values are once, few, many or a class for expanded clones.

TRBD1	TRBV27	TRBJ1-1	14	.	CASSPGQGNTEAFF	TGTGCCAGCAGTCCGGGACAGGGGAACACTGAAGCTTTCTTT
.	TRBV11-3	TRBJ2-2	14	.	CASSPPRATGELFF	TGTGCCAGCAGCCCCCCCAGGGCCACCGGGGAGCTGTTTTTT
TRBD2	TRBV5-8	TRBJ2-3	18	.	CASSLPGLAGGPTDTQYF	TGTGCCAGCAGCCTACCGGGACTAGCGGGGGGGCCTACAGATACGCAGTATTTT
.	TRBV11-1	TRBJ1-1	14	.	CASSPGTSNTEAFF	TGTGCCAGCAGCCCCGGGACATCTAACACTGAAGCTTTCTTT
TRBD1	TRBV19	TRBJ1-6	15	.	CASMERTGRHSPLHF	TGTGCCAGTATGGAACGGACAGGGCGCCATTCACCCCTCCACTTT
TRBD2	TRBV6-5	TRBJ2-5	15	.	CASSRLAGAQETQYF	TGTGCCAGCAGCAGACTAGCGGGGGCCCAAGAGACCCAGTACTTC
.	TRBV4-2	TRBJ1-4	15	.	CASSEPGLTNEKLFF	TGTGCCAGCAGTGAACCGGGACTGACTAATGAAAAACTGTTTTTT
.	TRBV2	TRBJ1-1	12	.	CASRKEGTEAFF	TGTGCCAGCAGGAAGGAGGGCACTGAAGCTTTCTTT
.	TRBV15	TRBJ2-3	17	.	CATSRDPRQSGTDTQYF	TGTGCCACCAGCAGAGATCCGCGGCAGTCGGGCACAGATACGCAGTATTTT
TRBD2	TRBV28	TRBJ2-1	15	few	CASSQGTSGDPRPFF	TGTGCCAGCAGTCAAGGGACTAGCGGGGACCCCCGGCCTTTCTTC
TRBD1	TRBV7-2	TRBJ1-1	17	.	CASSLRQGLSMATEAFF	TGTGCCAGCAGCCTCCGACAGGGGCTCTCAATGGCCACTGAAGCTTTCTTT
TRBD1	TRBV6-1	TRBJ1-5	16	.	CASSALDRGSNQPQHF	TGTGCCAGCAGTGCCTTGGACAGGGGAAGCAATCAGCCCCAGCATTTT
TRBD2	TRBV15	TRBJ2-7	18	.	CATSSRGLAGGPSYEQYF	TGTGCCACCAGCAGCCGTGGACTAGCGGGGGGCCCCTCCTACGAGCAGTACTTC
TRBD1	TRBV19	TRBJ1-3	18	few	CATTPGQGPRIIGNTIYF	TGTGCCACGACGCCGGGACAGGGGCCGCGGATAATAGGAAACACCATATATTTT
TRBD2	TRBV28	TRBJ2-7	14	.	CASRLAGAAYEQYF	TGTGCCAGCAGACTAGCGGGGGCGGCCTACGAGCAGTACTTC
TRBD1	TRBV18	TRBJ1-2	15	.	CASSPPGTGPLGYTF	TGTGCCAGCTCACCACCAGGGACAGGCCCGTTAGGCTACACCTTC
TRBD1	TRBV7-2	TRBJ2-1	16	.	CASSPAGTGSYNEQFF	TGTGCCAGCAGCCCAGCCGGGACAGGCTCCTACAATGAGCAGTTCTTC
.	TRBV28	TRBJ2-1	11	once	CASITSNEQFF	TGTGCCAGCATCACGAGCAATGAGCAGTTCTTC
.	TRBV5-6	TRBJ2-7	15	.	CASSLSVQGTYEQYF	TGTGCCAGCAGCTTGAGCGTCCAGGGAACCTACGAGCAGTACTTC
.	TRBV5-1	TRBJ1-2	15	few	CASSLAEGDGYGYTF	TGCGCCAGCAGCTTGGCCGAGGGGGACGGCTATGGCTACACCTTC
.	TRBV4-1	TRBJ2-5	17	.	CASSQPSGQRKKETQYF	TGCGCCAGCAGCCAACCCTCAGGACAAAGAAAAAAAGAGACCCAGTACTTC
.	TRBV28	TRBJ2-7	14	.	CASRRRDSTYEQYF	TGTGCCAGCAGGAGGAGGGACAGCACCTACGAGCAGTACTTC
TRBD1	TRBV28	TRBJ2-3	17	.	CASSLSGTGGLTDTQYF	TGTGCCAGCAGTTTGTCCGGGACAGGAGGCCTCACAGATACGCAGTATTTT
.	TRBV20-1	TRBJ1-2	11	.	CGRHVDYGYTF	TGCGGCAGACACGTGGACTATGGCTACACCTTC
TRBD1	TRBV6-5	TRBJ2-7	15	.	CASTTNRGHFYEQYF	TGTGCCAGCACTACCAACAGGGGGCATTTCTACGAGCAGTACTTC
.	TRBV4-3	TRBJ1-4	15	.	CASSQVKGGVEKLFF	TGCGCCAGCAGCCAAGTGAAAGGGGGAGTAGAAAAACTGTTTTTT
.	TRBV27	TRBJ1-1	14	.	CASSPGGASAEAFF	TGTGCCAGCAGTCCGGGCGGGGCTAGCGCTGAAGCTTTCTTT
.	TRBV4-3	TRBJ1-4	17	.	CASSPGGGLATNEKLFF	TGCGCCAGCAGCCCAGGCGGGGGGCTCGCAACTAATGAAAAACTGTTTTTT
TRBD1	TRBV5-1	TRBJ1-2	13	.	CASSETGNYGYTF	TGCGCCAGCTCCGAGACAGGGAACTATGGCTACACCTTC
.	TRBV28	TRBJ1-1	13	.	CASSDQVNTEAFF	TGTGCCAGCAGTGATCAGGTGAACACTGAAGCTTTCTTT
.	TRBV18	TRBJ2-7	16	.	CASSPADPRGPYEQYF	TGTGCCAGCTCCCCAGCAGACCCCAGGGGCCCTTACGAGCAGTACTTC
.	TRBV6-4	TRBJ2-2	13	few	CASSDKGYGELFF	TGTGCCAGCAGTGACAAGGGGTACGGGGAGCTGTTTTTT
.	TRBV5-1	TRBJ2-1	13	.	CASSLVVLREQFF	TGCGCCAGCAGCTTGGTGGTGCTGCGGGAGCAGTTCTTC
TRBD2	TRBV4-3	TRBJ2-1	15	.	CASRSGAGARDEQFF	TGCGCCAGCAGATCAGGAGCGGGGGCGAGGGATGAGCAGTTCTTC
.	TRBV4-3	TRBJ1-1	14	.	CASSQEGLGTEAFF	TGCGCCAGCAGCCAAGAAGGACTGGGCACTGAAGCTTTCTTT
.	TRBV29-1	TRBJ2-1	15	few	CSVEVGAPTYNEQFF	TGCAGCGTTGAAGTGGGGGCCCCCACCTACAATGAGCAGTTCTTC
TRBD1	TRBV7-9	TRBJ1-1	18	.	CASSLGRGGQGMNTEAFF	TGTGCCAGCAGCTTAGGAAGAGGCGGACAGGGGATGAACACTGAAGCTTTCTTT
.	TRBV5-1	TRBJ2-1	13	.	CASSTGQLHEQFF	TGCGCCAGCAGCACCGGACAACTACATGAGCAGTTCTTC
TRBD1	TRBV5-5	TRBJ1-2	14	.	CASSFPGTGAGYTF	TGTGCCAGCAGCTTCCCTGGGACAGGGGCTGGCTACACCTTC
.	TRBV5-8	TRBJ1-1	15	.	CASSAETAMNTEAFF	TGTGCCAGCAGCGCGGAGACAGCGATGAACACTGAAGCTTTCTTT
TRBD2	TRBV2	TRBJ2-2	15	few	CASSDTRGGAGELFF	TGTGCCAGCAGTGATACCCGGGGGGGTGCCGGGGAGCTGTTTTTT